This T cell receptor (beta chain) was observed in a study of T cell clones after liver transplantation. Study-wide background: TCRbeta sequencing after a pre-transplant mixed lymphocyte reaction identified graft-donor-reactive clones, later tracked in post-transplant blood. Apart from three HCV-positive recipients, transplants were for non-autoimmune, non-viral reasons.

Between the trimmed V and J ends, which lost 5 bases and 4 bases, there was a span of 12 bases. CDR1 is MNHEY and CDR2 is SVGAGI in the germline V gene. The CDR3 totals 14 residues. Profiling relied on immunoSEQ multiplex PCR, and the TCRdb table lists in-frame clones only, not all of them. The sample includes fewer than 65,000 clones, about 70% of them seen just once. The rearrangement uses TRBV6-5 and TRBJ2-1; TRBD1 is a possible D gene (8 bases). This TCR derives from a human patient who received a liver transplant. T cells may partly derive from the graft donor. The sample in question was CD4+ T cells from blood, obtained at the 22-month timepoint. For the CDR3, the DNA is TGTGCCAGCAGTCTACAGGGGGGGTACAATGAGCAGTTCTTC. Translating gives CASSLQGGYNEQFF.